Listed here are 18 T cell receptor beta chains from one sample, sequenced in a study of blood T cell repertoires in COVID-19. Profiling relied on immunoSEQ multiplex PCR, and the TCRdb table lists in-frame clones only, not all of them. The sample carries approximately 75,000 clones, 85% to 90% recorded once. Input material: peripheral blood. The receptor set was obtained from a man in his fifties or sixties with acute or convalescent COVID-19.

V gene TRBV7-3 combines with J gene TRBJ2-5, with 11 bases identical to TRBD2. The length of the CDR3 is 22 residues. J gave up 2 bases and V 3 bases, and 23 bases lay outside the gene matches. Germline V gene data show CDR1 as SGHTA and CDR2 as FQGTGA. Written as DNA, the CDR3 is TGTGCCAGCAGCTTTTTCTCCCCATTGACTAGCGGGATCGGGTCGTTGCAAGAGACCCAGTACTTC. Translating it yields CASSFFSPLTSGIGSLQETQYF.

This clone has a handful of counts. This chain connects TRBV30 to TRBJ2-7; 11 nucleotides agree with TRBD1. Germline V gives CDR1 GTSNPN, CDR2 SVGIG (reference sequence). The CDR3 is 14 residues long. V lost 8 bases to trimming and J lost 5 bases; unmatched junction nucleotides: 11. CDR3 nucleotides: TGTGCCGGAACCGGGACAGGGGGAATCCACGAGCAGTACTTC. Translated, it gives CAGTGTGGIHEQYF.

DNA of the CDR3: TGTGCCAGCTCACGGGGACAGGGAGCCTACGAGCAGTACTTC. Amino acid sequence: CASSRGQGAYEQYF. The V gene is TRBV18, the J gene TRBJ2-7; 9 bases agree with TRBD1. Germline lookup yields CDR1 KGHSH and CDR2 LQKENI. V was pared by 4 bases and J by 2 bases, with 3 bases of the junction left unmatched. The CDR3 consists of 14 residues.

The CDR3 is CASRTGLQTQYF. CDR3 bases: TGTGCCAGCCGGACAGGGCTGCAGACCCAGTACTTC. The V call is TRBV6-5, the J call TRBJ2-5; 8 positions match TRBD1. V shed 8 bases, J shed 6 bases, and the junction held 5 bases outside the gene matches. The CDR3 extends over 12 amino acids. Germline assignment: CDR1 MNHEY and CDR2 SVGAGI.

The genes are TRBV3-1 (or the pseudogene TRBV3-2) and TRBJ2-2; the D gene is possibly TRBD2 (5 bases). The CDR3 is 15 residues long. Germline loops: CDR1 LGHDT, CDR2 YNNKEL (reference sequence). Trimming left V 6 bases short and J 5 bases short, with 16 bases between. In DNA, the CDR3 is TGTGCCAGCAGTACCGGGGTCCTGGGGACCGGGGAGCTGTTTTTT. Amino acids: CASSTGVLGTGELFF.

CDR3 nucleotide sequence: TGTGCCAGCAGCGCGGGACCGCCCAGTGAGCAGTACTTC. Translated: CASSAGPPSEQYF. This chain connects TRBV5-6 to TRBJ2-7; D may be TRBD2 (6 bases). CDR3 size: 13 residues. From germline, CDR1 is SGHDT and CDR2 YYEEEE. Trimming removed 4 bases from V and 7 bases from J, with 15 bases in between.

The V gene is TRBV12-3 or TRBV12-4, the J gene TRBJ1-3; unclear D gene. This CDR3 region has 13 residues. Between the trimmed V and J ends, which lost 3 bases and 4 bases, there was a span of 7 bases. The DNA for the CDR3 is TGTGCCAGCAGTTTTACTTCGGGAAACACCATATATTTT. Its protein is CASSFTSGNTIYF.

The CDR3 sequence: CASSMGGPGNQPQHF. CDR3 in DNA: TGTGCCAGTAGTATGGGAGGTCCAGGCAATCAGCCCCAGCATTTT. This rearrangement joins TRBV19 to TRBJ1-5; the D is unclear. The CDR3 has 15 residues. Germline-derived CDR1 and CDR2 are LNHDA and SQIVND (reference sequence). With 3 bases removed from V and 2 bases from J, the gap between germline ends came to 11 bases.

A word on this clone: One end of the junction fails to match germline, which may point to a read error. The chain is built from TRBV4-2 and TRBJ2-2; 10 bases line up with TRBD2. The germline gives CDR1 LGHNA, CDR2 YNFKEQ. CDR3 length equals 21 residues. DNA of the CDR3: TGTGCCAGCAGCCTTACCCCATTGACTAGCGGGCCGGCCACGAACGCCGGGGAGCTGTTTTTT. Translating it yields CASSLTPLTSGPATNAGELFF.

The chain has TRBV10-2 and TRBJ2-5, with TRBD2 matching 16 bases. The CDR3 runs 17 residues. CDR1 and CDR2 (germline): WSHSY, SAAADI. V gave up 7 bases and J gave up 7 bases; unmatched junction bases: 12. CDR3 region: CASTLSGLAGGSGTQYF. Written as DNA, the CDR3 is TGCGCCAGCACCCTCTCGGGACTAGCGGGGGGGTCAGGGACCCAGTACTTC.

This sequence joins TRBV5-1 and TRBJ1-2, with a tentative D call TRBD1 (6 bases). The V and J ends lost 1 base and 4 bases respectively, with 11 bases between them. Germline CDR1 and CDR2: SGHRS and YFSETQ. This CDR3 is 14 amino acids long. CDR3 bases: TGCGCCAGCAGCTTGTTTGGACAGAGCTATGGCTACACCTTC. Its translation is CASSLFGQSYGYTF. Variable domain in full (rest from reference TRBV5-1 and TRBJ1-2): KAGVTQTPRYLIKTRGQQVTLSCSPISGHRSVSWYQQTPGQGLQFLFEYFSETQRNKGNFPGRFSGRQFSNSRSEMNVSTLELGDSALYLCASSLFGQSYGYTFGSGTRLTVV.

The CDR3 bases are TGTGCCAGCAGCCCGGACAGGAATTCACCCCTCCACTTT. Its translation is CASSPDRNSPLHF. This chain connects TRBV7-3 to TRBJ1-6; 7 bases align to TRBD1. J was trimmed by 7 bases and V by 5 bases; bases with no gene match: 2. CDR1 is SGHTA and CDR2 is FQGTGA in the germline V gene. This CDR3 contains 13 residues.

This clone was detected only once. The chain carries TRBV7-7 and TRBJ2-2; D possibly corresponds to TRBD2 (5 bases). The CDR3 covers 14 residues. Germline V lookup: CDR1 SSHAT, CDR2 FNYEAQ (reference sequence). The V end was cut by 7 bases, the J end by 3 bases, with 12 bases between. The CDR3 nucleotides are TGTGCCAGCACGAGGGCCCTCGACACCGGGGAGCTGTTTTTT. Translated: CASTRALDTGELFF. The full variable domain, rest sourced from reference TRBV7-7 and TRBJ2-2, is GAGVSQSPRYKVTKRGQDVTLRCDPISSHATLYWYQQALGQGPEFLTYFNYEAQPDKSGLPSDRFSAERPEGSISTLTIQRTEQRDSAMYRCASTRALDTGELFFGEGSRLTVL.

V usage is TRBV5-6 and J usage is TRBJ1-5, with TRBD1 as a possible D gene (6 bases). This CDR3 region has 15 residues. Deletions cut 2 bases from V and 5 bases from J, with 14 bases between. Germline V CDR1 and CDR2: SGHDT, YYEEEE. CDR3 nucleotide sequence: TGTGCCAGCAGCTTCTCTCCACAGGGCGATCAGCCCCAGCATTTT. Amino acid sequence: CASSFSPQGDQPQHF.

The CDR3 reads CATSRPTGGTEAFF. CDR3 coding DNA: TGTGCCACCAGCAGACCAACAGGGGGCACTGAAGCTTTCTTT. The V call is TRBV15, the J call TRBJ1-1, with 8 nucleotides matching TRBD1. From germline, CDR1 is LNHNV and CDR2 YYDKDF (reference sequence). This CDR3 has 14 amino acids. After removal of 2 bases from V and 4 bases from J, the junction contained 3 bases not matched to a gene. The variable domain in full, with the rest retrieved from reference TRBV15 and TRBJ1-1, is DAMVIQNPRYQVTQFGKPVTLSCSQTLNHNVMYWYQQKSSQAPKLLFHYYDKDFNNEADTPDNFQSRRPNTSFCFLDIRSPGLGDTAMYLCATSRPTGGTEAFFGQGTRLTVV.

The chain joins TRBV27 to TRBJ2-7; D is possibly TRBD2 (6 bases). The germline gives CDR1 MNHEY, CDR2 SMNVEV (reference sequence). Trimming shortened V by 6 bases and J by 2 bases, and 14 bases separated the two germline ends. This CDR3 region has 14 residues. Here the CDR3 reads CASRRDQGTYEQYF. For the CDR3, the DNA is TGTGCCAGCAGGCGGGACCAAGGGACCTACGAGCAGTACTTC.

The V and J genes are TRBV18 and TRBJ1-6; D is unclear. CDR3 length equals 15 residues. From germline, CDR1 is KGHSH and CDR2 LQKENI. The V and J ends lost 0 bases and 8 bases respectively, with 11 bases between them. The CDR3 coding sequence is TGTGCCAGCTCACCACCCGCCGCTCCGGATTCACCCCTCCACTTT. It encodes CASSPPAAPDSPLHF.

V is TRBV2 and J is TRBJ1-2, with D possibly being TRBD1 (6 bases). Germline loops: CDR1 SNHLY, CDR2 FYNNEI. The length of the CDR3 is 15 residues. Trimming took off 8 bases at V and 4 bases at J, with 20 bases between the two ends. The CDR3, as DNA: TGTGCCAGCGGGGGGGTTCAACAGGGTGGCTATGGCTACACCTTC. Translation gives CASGGVQQGGYGYTF.